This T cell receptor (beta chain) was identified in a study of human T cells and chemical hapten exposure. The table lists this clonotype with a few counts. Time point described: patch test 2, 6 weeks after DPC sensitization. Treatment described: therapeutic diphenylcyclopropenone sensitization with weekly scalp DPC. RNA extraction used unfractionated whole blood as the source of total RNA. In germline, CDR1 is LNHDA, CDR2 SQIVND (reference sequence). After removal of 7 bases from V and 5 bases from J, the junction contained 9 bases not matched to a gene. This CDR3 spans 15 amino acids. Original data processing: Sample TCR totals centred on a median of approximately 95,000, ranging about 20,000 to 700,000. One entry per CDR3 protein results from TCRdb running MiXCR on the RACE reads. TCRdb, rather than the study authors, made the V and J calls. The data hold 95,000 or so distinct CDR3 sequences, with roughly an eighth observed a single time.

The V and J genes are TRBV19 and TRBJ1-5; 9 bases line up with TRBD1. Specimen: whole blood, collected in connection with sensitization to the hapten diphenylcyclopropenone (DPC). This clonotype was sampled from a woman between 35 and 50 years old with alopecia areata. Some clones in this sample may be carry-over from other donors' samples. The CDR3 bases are TGTGCCAGTAATTCTGGGACAGGGAGGTATCAGCCCCAGCATTTT. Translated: CASNSGTGRYQPQHF. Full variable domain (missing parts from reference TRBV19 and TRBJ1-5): DGGITQSPKYLFRKEGQNVTLSCEQNLNHDAMYWYRQDPGQGLRLIYYSQIVNDFQKGDIAEGYSVSREKKESFPLTVTSAQKNPTAFYLCASNSGTGRYQPQHFGDGTRLSIL.